This T cell receptor beta chain stems from a study of post-analysis software for immune sequencing data. The overall study: The patients showed relapsing-remitting, secondary progressive and progressive-relapsing multiple sclerosis courses. Regarding the study as a whole: Controls showed significantly higher normalized Chao1 diversity than did multiple sclerosis patients. TRBV5-6, TRBV5-1 and TRBV20-1 were among a handful of TRBV segments more frequent in patients than controls.

Prepared libraries of TCR beta cDNA carried unique molecular identifiers. TCRdb called the PCR reads again in MiXCR, with one record for every CDR3 protein. The sample has some 800,000 distinct CDR3 sequences, approximately 44% seen once. Trimming cost V 6 bases and J 1 base, with 10 bases left between them. CDR3 length: 13 amino acids. Germline V gene data show CDR1 as SQVTM and CDR2 as ANQGSEA. This clonotype showed up just a few times. The antigen is not known. The rearrangement joins TRBV29-1 to TRBJ2-1, with D possibly matching TRBD1 (6 bases). Sequenced: blood. This sequence was found in a girl aged 10 to 17 with multiple sclerosis. CDR3 loop: CSVGAGSYNEQFF. CDR3 DNA: TGCAGCGTGGGGGCAGGTTCCTACAATGAGCAGTTCTTC.